The source of this TCR beta chain is a study of cytomegalovirus exposure and HLA in healthy donors. Study results and limitations: Overall, approximately 150 TCR beta chains were annotated as cytomegalovirus-associated. Earlier analysis yielded a pattern in which most TCR beta V segments were productive about 90% or about 30% of the time.

The CDR3 is 13 residues long. Trimming removed 5 bases from V and 5 bases from J; junction bases left unmatched: 5. CDR1 MNHEY and CDR2 SMNVEV come from the germline V gene (reference sequence). The PCR employed 60 Vbeta primers together with 13 Jbeta primers. The method was immunoSEQ multiplex PCR; TCRdb's version includes in-frame clones alone and lacks a portion of them. The data hold under 200,000 clones, with around 79% observed a single time. Samples came from healthy bone marrow donors. Turning to this clone: The target antigen is unknown.

Sequencing input: PBMCs. This TCR was recovered from a male donor in good health and CMV-seropositive. This sequence joins TRBV27 and TRBJ1-1; 7 bases align to TRBD1. CDR3 DNA: TGTGCCAGCAGTCGAGGGGGCGGAACTGAAGCTTTCTTT. As protein: CASSRGGGTEAFF.